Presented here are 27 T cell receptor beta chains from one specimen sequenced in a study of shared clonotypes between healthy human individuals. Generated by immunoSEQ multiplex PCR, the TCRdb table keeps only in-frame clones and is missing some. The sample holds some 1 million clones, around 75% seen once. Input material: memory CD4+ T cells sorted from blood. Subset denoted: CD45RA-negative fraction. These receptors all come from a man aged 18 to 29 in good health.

This CDR3 reads CASSESSGRVETQYF. CDR3 DNA: TGTGCCAGCAGTGAATCATCGGGTAGGGTAGAGACCCAGTACTTC. V usage is TRBV6-1 and J usage is TRBJ2-5; no reliable D call. This CDR3 is built from 15 residues. The ends were cut back, 2 bases at V and 4 bases at J, with 14 bases in the middle. Germline V gene data show CDR1 as MNHNS and CDR2 as SASEGT.

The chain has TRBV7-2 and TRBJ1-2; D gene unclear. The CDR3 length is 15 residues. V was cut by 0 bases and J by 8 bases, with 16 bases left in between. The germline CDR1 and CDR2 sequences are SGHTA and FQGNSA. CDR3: CASSLAETGIRGYTF. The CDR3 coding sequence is TGTGCCAGCAGCTTAGCGGAGACGGGTATTAGAGGCTACACCTTC.

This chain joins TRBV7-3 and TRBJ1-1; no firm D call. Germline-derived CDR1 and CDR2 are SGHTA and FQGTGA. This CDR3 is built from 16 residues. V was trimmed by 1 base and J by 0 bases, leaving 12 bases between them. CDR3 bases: TGTGCCAGCAGCTTAAAGCCGGCGGGGATGAACACTGAAGCTTTCTTT. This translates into CASSLKPAGMNTEAFF.

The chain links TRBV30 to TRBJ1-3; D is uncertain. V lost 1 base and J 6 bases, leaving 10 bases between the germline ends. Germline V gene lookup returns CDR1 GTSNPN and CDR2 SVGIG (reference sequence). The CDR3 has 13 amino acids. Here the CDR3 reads CAWSAGVLNTIYF. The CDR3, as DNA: TGTGCCTGGAGTGCCGGTGTTTTAAACACCATATATTTT.

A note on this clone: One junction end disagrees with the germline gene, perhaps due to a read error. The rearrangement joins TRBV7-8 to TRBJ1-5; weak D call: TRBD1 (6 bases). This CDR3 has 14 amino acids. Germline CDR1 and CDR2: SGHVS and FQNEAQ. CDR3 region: CASSIAGGIQPQHF. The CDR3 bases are TGTGCCAGCAGCATAGCGGGGGGCATTCAGCCCCAGCATTTT.

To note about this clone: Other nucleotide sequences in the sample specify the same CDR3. The CDR3 DNA sequence: TGTGCCAGCAGCACCCGCGGGACCGGGGAGCTGTTTTTT. Amino acid sequence: CASSTRGTGELFF. The chain is built from TRBV9 and TRBJ2-2; a possible D gene is TRBD2 (5 bases). This CDR3 spans 13 amino acids. The V end was cut by 4 bases, the J end by 5 bases, with 9 bases between. Per germline, CDR1 SGDLS and CDR2 YYNGEE.

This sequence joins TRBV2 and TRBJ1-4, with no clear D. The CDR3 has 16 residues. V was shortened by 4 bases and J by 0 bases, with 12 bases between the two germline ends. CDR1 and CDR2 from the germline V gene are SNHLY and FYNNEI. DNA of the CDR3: TGTGCCAGCAGTGCGAGGCAGTTAACAACTAATGAAAAACTGTTTTTT. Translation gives CASSARQLTTNEKLFF.

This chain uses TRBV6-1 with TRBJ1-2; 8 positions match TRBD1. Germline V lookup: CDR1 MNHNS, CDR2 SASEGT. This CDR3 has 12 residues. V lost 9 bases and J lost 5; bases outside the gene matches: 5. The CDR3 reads CASLTGGYGYTF. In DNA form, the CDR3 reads TGTGCCAGTCTAACAGGGGGTTATGGCTACACCTTC.

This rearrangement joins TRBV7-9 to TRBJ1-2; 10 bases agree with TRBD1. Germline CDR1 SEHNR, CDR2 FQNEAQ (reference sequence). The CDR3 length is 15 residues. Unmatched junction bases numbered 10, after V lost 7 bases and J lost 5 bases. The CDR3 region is CASIMSGTGVYGYTF. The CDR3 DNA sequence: TGTGCCAGCATCATGTCCGGGACAGGGGTTTATGGCTACACCTTC.

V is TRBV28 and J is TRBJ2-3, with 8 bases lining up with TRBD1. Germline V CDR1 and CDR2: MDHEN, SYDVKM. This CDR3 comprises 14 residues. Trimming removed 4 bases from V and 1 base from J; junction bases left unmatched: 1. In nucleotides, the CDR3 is TGTGCCAGCAGTTCGGGACAGGGCACAGATACGCAGTATTTT. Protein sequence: CASSSGQGTDTQYF.

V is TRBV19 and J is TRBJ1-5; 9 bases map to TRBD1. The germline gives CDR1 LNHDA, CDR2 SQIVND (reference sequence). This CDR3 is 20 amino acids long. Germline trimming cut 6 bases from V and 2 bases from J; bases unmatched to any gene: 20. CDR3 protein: CASRSQGTGIFQSGNQPQHF. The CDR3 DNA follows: TGTGCCAGTAGGTCTCAAGGGACAGGGATATTTCAATCGGGCAATCAGCCCCAGCATTTT.

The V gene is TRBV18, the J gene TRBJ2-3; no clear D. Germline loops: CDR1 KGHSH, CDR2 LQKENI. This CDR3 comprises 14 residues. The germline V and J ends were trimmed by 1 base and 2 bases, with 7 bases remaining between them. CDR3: CASSPLSNTDTQYF. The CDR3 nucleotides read TGTGCCAGCTCACCACTAAGCAACACAGATACGCAGTATTTT.

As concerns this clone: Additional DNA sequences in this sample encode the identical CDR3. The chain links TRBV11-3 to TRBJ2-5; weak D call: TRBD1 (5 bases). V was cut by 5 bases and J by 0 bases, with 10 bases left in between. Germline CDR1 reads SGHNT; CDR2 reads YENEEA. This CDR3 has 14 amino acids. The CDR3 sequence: CASSRQGYQETQYF. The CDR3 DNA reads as TGTGCCAGCAGCCGTCAGGGCTACCAAGAGACCCAGTACTTC.

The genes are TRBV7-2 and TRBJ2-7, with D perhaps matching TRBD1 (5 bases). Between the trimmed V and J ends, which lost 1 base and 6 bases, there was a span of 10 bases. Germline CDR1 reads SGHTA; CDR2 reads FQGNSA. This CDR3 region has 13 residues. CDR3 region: CASSLGSGREQYF. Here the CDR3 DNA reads TGTGCCAGCAGCTTAGGGTCAGGGCGCGAGCAGTACTTC. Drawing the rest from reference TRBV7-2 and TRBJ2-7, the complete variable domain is GAGVSQSPSNKVTEKGKDVELRCDPISGHTALYWYRQSLGQGLEFLIYFQGNSAPDKSGLPSDRFSAERTGGSVSTLTIQRTQQEDSAVYLCASSLGSGREQYFGPGTRLTVT.

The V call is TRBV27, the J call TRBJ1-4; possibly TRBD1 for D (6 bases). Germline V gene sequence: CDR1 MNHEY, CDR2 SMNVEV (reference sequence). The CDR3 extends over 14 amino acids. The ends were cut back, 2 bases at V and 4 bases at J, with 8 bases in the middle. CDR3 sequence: CASSLQGINEKLFF. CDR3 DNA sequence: TGTGCCAGCAGTTTACAGGGGATTAATGAAAAACTGTTTTTT. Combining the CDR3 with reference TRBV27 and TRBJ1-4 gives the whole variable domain EAQVTQNPRYLITVTGKKLTVTCSQNMNHEYMSWYRQDPGLGLRQIYYSMNVEVTDKGDVPEGYKVSRKEKRNFPLILESPSPNQTSLYFCASSLQGINEKLFFGSGTQLSVL.

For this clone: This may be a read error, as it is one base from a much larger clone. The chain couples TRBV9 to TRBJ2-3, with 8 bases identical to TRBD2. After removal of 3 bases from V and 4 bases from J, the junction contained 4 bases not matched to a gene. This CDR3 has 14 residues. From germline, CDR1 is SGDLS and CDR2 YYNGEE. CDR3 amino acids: CASSAGLAADTQYF. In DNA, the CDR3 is TGTGCCAGCAGCGCCGGACTAGCCGCAGATACGCAGTATTTT.

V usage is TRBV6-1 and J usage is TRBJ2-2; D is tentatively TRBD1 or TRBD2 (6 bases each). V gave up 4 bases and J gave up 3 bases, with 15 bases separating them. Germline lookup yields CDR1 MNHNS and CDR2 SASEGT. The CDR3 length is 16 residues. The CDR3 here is CASSVGGQGYTGELFF. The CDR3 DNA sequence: TGTGCCAGCAGTGTCGGGGGTCAGGGGTACACCGGGGAGCTGTTTTTT.

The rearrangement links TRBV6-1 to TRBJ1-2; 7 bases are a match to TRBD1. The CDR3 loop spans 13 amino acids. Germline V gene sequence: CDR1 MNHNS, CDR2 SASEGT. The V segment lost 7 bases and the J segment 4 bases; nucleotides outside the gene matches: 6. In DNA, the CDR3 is TGTGCCAGCACCCAGGGGGGCTCCTATGGCTACACCTTC. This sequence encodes CASTQGGSYGYTF.

CDR3 nucleotides: TGTGCCAGCAGCCCCTACCGGTCGAACACCGGGGAGCTGTTTTTT. Amino acids: CASSPYRSNTGELFF. This chain uses TRBV28 with TRBJ2-2; D call uncertain. Germline V gene lookup returns CDR1 MDHEN and CDR2 SYDVKM. The CDR3 loop spans 15 amino acids. V was pared by 6 bases and J by 0 bases, with 11 bases between. Using reference TRBV28 and TRBJ2-2 for the parts outside the CDR3, the full variable domain is DVKVTQSSRYLVKRTGEKVFLECVQDMDHENMFWYRQDPGLGLRLIYFSYDVKMKEKGDIPEGYSVSREKKERFSLILESASTNQTSMYLCASSPYRSNTGELFFGEGSRLTVL.

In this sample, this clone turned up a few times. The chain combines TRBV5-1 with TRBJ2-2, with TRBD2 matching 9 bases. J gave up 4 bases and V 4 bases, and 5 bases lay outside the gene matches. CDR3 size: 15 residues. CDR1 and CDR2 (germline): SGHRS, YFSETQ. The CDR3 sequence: CASSLRGLATGELFF. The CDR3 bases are TGCGCCAGCAGCCTACGGGGACTAGCCACCGGGGAGCTGTTTTTT.

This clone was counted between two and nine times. In nucleotides, the CDR3 is TGTGCCAGCAGCTCACCTCGGGGGGCAGAGACCCAGTACTTC. Translating it yields CASSSPRGAETQYF. This chain links TRBV5-6 with TRBJ2-5; a weak D match, TRBD2 (7 bases). The V end was cut by 3 bases, the J end by 4 bases, with 13 bases between. The CDR3 totals 14 residues. Germline V gene data show CDR1 as SGHDT and CDR2 as YYEEEE.

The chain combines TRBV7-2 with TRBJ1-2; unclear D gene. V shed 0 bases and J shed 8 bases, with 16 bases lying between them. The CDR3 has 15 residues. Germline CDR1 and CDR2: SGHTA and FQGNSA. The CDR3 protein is CASSLAAIAGRGYTF. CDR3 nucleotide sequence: TGTGCCAGCAGCTTAGCGGCTATTGCTGGGCGCGGCTACACCTTC. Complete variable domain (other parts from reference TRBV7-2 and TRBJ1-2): GAGVSQSPSNKVTEKGKDVELRCDPISGHTALYWYRQSLGQGLEFLIYFQGNSAPDKSGLPSDRFSAERTGGSVSTLTIQRTQQEDSAVYLCASSLAAIAGRGYTFGSGTRLTVV.

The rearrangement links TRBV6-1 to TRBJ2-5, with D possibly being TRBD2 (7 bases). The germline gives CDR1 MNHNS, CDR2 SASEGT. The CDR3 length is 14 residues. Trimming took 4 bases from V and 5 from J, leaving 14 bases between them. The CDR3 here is CASSGGGPGETQYF. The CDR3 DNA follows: TGTGCCAGCAGTGGGGGGGGGCCGGGTGAGACCCAGTACTTC.

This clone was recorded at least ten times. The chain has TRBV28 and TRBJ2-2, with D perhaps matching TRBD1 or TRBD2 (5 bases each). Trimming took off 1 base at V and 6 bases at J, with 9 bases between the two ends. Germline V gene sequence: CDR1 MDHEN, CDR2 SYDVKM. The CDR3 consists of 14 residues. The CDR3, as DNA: TGTGCCAGCAGTTTATACGAGGGGCCCGGGGAGCTGTTTTTT. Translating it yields CASSLYEGPGELFF.

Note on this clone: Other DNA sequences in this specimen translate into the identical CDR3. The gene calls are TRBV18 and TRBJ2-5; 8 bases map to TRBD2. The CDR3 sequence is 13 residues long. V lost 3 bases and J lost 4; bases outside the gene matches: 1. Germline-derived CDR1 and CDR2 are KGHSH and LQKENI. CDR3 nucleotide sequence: TGTGCCAGCTCACCGGGACTAGGAGAGACCCAGTACTTC. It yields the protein CASSPGLGETQYF.

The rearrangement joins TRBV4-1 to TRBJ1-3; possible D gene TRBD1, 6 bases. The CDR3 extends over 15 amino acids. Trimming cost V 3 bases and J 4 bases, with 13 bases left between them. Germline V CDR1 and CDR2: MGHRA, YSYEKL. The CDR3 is CASSHARGGGNTIYF. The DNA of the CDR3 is TGCGCCAGCAGCCACGCCAGGGGCGGGGGAAACACCATATATTTT.

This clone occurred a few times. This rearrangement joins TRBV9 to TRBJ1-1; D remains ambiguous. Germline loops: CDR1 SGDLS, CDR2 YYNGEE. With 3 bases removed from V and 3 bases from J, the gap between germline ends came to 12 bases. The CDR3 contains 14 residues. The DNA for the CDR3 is TGTGCCAGCAGCGAATTCACGGTGCACACTGAAGCTTTCTTT. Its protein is CASSEFTVHTEAFF. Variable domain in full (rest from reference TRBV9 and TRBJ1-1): DSGVTQTPKHLITATGQRVTLRCSPRSGDLSVYWYQQSLDQGLQFLIQYYNGEERAKGNILERFSAQQFPDLHSELNLSSLELGDSALYFCASSEFTVHTEAFFGQGTRLTVV.